The clone carrying this T cell receptor beta chain was counted a single time. The sample belongs to a study of technical replicates of blood from a handful of donors. Here immunoSEQ multiplex PCR was the method, and the copy in TCRdb shows in-frame clones only, minus some. This table has about 80,000 clones, 97% appearing once. This CDR3 is built from 13 residues. V was trimmed by 4 bases and J by 8 bases, leaving 14 bases between them. From germline, CDR1 is LNHDA and CDR2 SQIVND (reference sequence). The sample consisted of T cells isolated from PBMCs. This TCR derives from a human donor in good health. The J gene is TRBJ1-2, the V gene TRBV19; D gene ambiguous. The CDR3 DNA sequence: TGTGCCAGTAGTAGAAGTATCGGGTCCGGCTACACCTTC. This sequence encodes CASSRSIGSGYTF.